This T cell receptor (beta chain) came from a study of cytotoxic CD8 clonotypes in ibrutinib-treated CLL. Across the whole study: Collecting the response samples happened after a median 12 months of treatment, with a range of 6 to 36.

Concerning this clone: No antigen is known for it.

Findings of the study overall: Public clonotypes showed up rarely, and on treatment they shrank or held steady.

CDR1 is SGHDN and CDR2 is FVKESK in the germline V gene. The CDR3 length is 16 residues. Trimming at V came to 2 bases and at J to 3 bases, leaving 5 bases not matched to a gene. Deep sequencing aimed at 1 in 200,000 to 1 in 1 million T cells' resolution. Method: immunoSEQ multiplex PCR; TCRdb's copy keeps in-frame clones and lacks some. The sample includes roughly 250,000 clones, 70% of them seen just once. Genomic DNA in a quantity of about 2.1 micrograms was derived from cryopreserved PBMCs for TCR beta libraries. This clonotype originated in a human donor with chronic lymphocytic leukemia. The V gene is TRBV14, the J gene TRBJ2-3; 10 nucleotides line up with TRBD2. The sequencing here drew on PBMCs, taken after 24 months of ibrutinib treatment. CDR3 protein: CASSQFRTSGTDTQYF. The CDR3 nucleotides are TGTGCCAGCAGCCAATTCCGGACTAGCGGTACAGATACGCAGTATTTT. Supplemented by reference TRBV14 and TRBJ2-3, the full variable domain reads EAGVTQFPSHSVIEKGQTVTLRCDPISGHDNLYWYRRVMGKEIKFLLHFVKESKQDESGMPNNRFLAERTGGTYSTLKVQPAELEDSGVYFCASSQFRTSGTDTQYFGPGTRLTVL.